What follows is one T cell receptor beta chain and its context. Its target is not known. Profiling relied on immunoSEQ multiplex PCR, and the TCRdb table lists in-frame clones only, not all of them. The profile shows about 4,000 clones, about three quarters of them singletons. This specimen belongs to a study of immune evolution from preneoplasia to lung adenocarcinoma. As for the study in general: HLA loss of heterozygosity: under 7.5% AIS, approximately 15% MIA, over 25% ADC, none AAH. Broader study findings: Top clone frequencies peaked in normal lung, apparently declining through invasive adenocarcinoma.

Nucleic acids came from premalignant or tumor cells enriched by macro-dissection. Input material: FFPE minimally invasive lung adenocarcinoma tissue. This TCR was recovered from a person aged 65-85 years with lung adenocarcinoma.

The chain's CDR3 is CASSMTSESSYNEQFF. Written as DNA, the CDR3 is TGTGCCAGCAGCATGACTAGCGAGAGCTCCTACAATGAGCAGTTCTTC. The chain couples TRBV7-3 to TRBJ2-1; TRBD2 matches at 8 bases. This CDR3 has 16 residues. Germline CDR1 SGHTA, CDR2 FQGTGA. With V trimmed by 5 bases and J by 0 bases, 6 bases remained unmatched.